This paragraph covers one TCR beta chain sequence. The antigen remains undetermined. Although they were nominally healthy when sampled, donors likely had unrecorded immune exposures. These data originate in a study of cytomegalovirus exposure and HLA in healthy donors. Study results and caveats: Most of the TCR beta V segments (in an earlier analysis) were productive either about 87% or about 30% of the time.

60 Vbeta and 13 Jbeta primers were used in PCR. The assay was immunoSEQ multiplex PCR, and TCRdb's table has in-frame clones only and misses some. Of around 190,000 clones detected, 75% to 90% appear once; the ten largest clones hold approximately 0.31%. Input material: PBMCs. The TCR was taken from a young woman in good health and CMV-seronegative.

The CDR3 spells CASSFGLTYEQYF. CDR3 coding DNA: TGTGCCAGCAGTTTTGGACTAACCTACGAGCAGTACTTC. This sequence joins TRBV27 and TRBJ2-7, with TRBD2 as a possible D gene (6 bases). The CDR3 sequence is 13 residues long. V was pared by 3 bases and J by 2 bases, with 8 bases between. Germline V CDR1 and CDR2: MNHEY, SMNVEV (reference sequence).